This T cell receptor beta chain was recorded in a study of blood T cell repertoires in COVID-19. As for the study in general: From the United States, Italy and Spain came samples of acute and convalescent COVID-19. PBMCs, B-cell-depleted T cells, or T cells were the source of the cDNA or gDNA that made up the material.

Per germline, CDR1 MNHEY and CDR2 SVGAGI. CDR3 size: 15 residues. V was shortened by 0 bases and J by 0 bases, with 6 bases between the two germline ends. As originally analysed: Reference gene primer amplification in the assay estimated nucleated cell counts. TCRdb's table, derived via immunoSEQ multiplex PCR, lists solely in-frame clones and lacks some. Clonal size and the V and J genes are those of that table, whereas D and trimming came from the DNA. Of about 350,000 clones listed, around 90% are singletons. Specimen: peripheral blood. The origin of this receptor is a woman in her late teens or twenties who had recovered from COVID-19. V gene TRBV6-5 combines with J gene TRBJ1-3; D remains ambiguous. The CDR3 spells CASSYSGSSGNTIYF. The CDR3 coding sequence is TGTGCCAGCAGTTACTCTGGGAGCTCTGGAAACACCATATATTTT.